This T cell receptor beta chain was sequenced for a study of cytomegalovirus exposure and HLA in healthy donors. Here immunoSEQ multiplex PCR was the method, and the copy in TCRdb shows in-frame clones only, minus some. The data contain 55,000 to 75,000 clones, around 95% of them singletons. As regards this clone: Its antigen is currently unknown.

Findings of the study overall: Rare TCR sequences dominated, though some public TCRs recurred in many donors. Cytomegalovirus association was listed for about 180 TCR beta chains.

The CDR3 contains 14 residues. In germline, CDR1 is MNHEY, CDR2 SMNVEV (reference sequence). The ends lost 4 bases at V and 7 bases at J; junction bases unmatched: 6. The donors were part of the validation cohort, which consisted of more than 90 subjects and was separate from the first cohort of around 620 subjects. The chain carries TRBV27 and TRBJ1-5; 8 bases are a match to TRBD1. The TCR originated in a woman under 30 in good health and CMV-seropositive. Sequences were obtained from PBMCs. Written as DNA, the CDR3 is TGTGCCAGCAGTTATGGACAGGGAGGGCAGCCCCAGCATTTT. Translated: CASSYGQGGQPQHF.